A selection of T cell receptor beta chains follows, all from one sample in a study of response to subunit inactivated influenza vaccine. TCRdb used MiXCR to reprocess the RT-PCR reads, holding one entry per CDR3 protein. The sample lists about half a million distinct CDR3 sequences, 7.6% occurring once. This specimen consisted of PBMCs from blood, obtained less than 30 months after vaccination. Receptors were obtained from a man between 50 and 69 years old who received an inactivated influenza vaccine. The CDR3 runs from the conserved cysteine through the conserved F or W. The D gene is left open where the match is weak. A clone size is listed for some rows: how often the clone was seen (once, few, many), or a class if it is expanded.

j_gene: TRBJ2-3
d_gene: TRBD2
v_gene: TRBV4-1
abundance: -
CDR3aa: CASSQAWRGGGTDTQYF
CDR3nt: TGCGCCAGCAGCCAAGCCTGGCGCGGGGGAGGCACAGATACGCAGTATTTT

j_gene: TRBJ1-4
d_gene: -
v_gene: TRBV20-1
abundance: few
CDR3aa: CSAQREKLFF
CDR3nt: TGCAGTGCTCAGAGAGAAAAACTGTTTTTT

j_gene: TRBJ1-5
d_gene: -
v_gene: TRBV5-6
abundance: many
CDR3aa: CASSRGTGLNQPQHF
CDR3nt: TGTGCCAGCAGCCGGGGTACAGGGCTCAATCAGCCCCAGCATTTT

j_gene: TRBJ1-6
d_gene: -
v_gene: TRBV16
abundance: few
CDR3aa: CASSRQVPYNSPLHF
CDR3nt: TGTGCCAGCAGTCGTCAGGTCCCTTATAATTCACCCCTCCACTTT

j_gene: TRBJ1-6
d_gene: -
v_gene: TRBV14
abundance: many
CDR3aa: CASSQKLNSPLHF
CDR3nt: TGTGCCAGCAGCCAAAAGTTAAATTCACCCCTCCACTTT

j_gene: TRBJ2-7
d_gene: TRBD1
v_gene: TRBV27
abundance: many
CDR3aa: CASGTAYEQYF
CDR3nt: TGTGCCAGCGGGACAGCCTACGAGCAGTACTTC

j_gene: TRBJ2-3
d_gene: -
v_gene: TRBV6-2/TRBV6-3
abundance: many
CDR3aa: CASSYRDTQYF
CDR3nt: TGTGCCAGCAGTTACCGGGATACGCAGTATTTT

j_gene: TRBJ2-2
d_gene: TRBD2
v_gene: TRBV7-2
abundance: many
CDR3aa: CASSSRLATTGELFF
CDR3nt: TGTGCCAGCAGCTCAAGACTAGCCACCACCGGGGAGCTGTTTTTT

j_gene: TRBJ2-1
d_gene: -
v_gene: TRBV2
abundance: few
CDR3aa: CASSGQFF
CDR3nt: TGTGCCAGCAGTGGGCAGTTCTTC

j_gene: TRBJ2-1
d_gene: -
v_gene: TRBV12-3/TRBV12-4
abundance: many
CDR3aa: CASSFINEQFF
CDR3nt: TGTGCCAGCAGTTTTATCAATGAGCAGTTCTTC

j_gene: TRBJ2-5
d_gene: -
v_gene: TRBV3-1
abundance: -
CDR3aa: CASSPRQVGETQYF
CDR3nt: TGTGCCAGCAGCCCCCGGCAGGTGGGGGAGACCCAGTACTTC

j_gene: TRBJ2-7
d_gene: TRBD1
v_gene: TRBV29-1
abundance: many
CDR3aa: CSVTDRYEQYF
CDR3nt: TGCAGCGTCACGGACAGGTACGAGCAGTACTTC

j_gene: TRBJ1-1
d_gene: -
v_gene: TRBV4-1
abundance: -
CDR3aa: CASSQDSSAEAFF
CDR3nt: TGCGCCAGCAGCCAAGACTCCAGCGCTGAAGCTTTCTTT

j_gene: TRBJ1-4
d_gene: TRBD1
v_gene: TRBV19
abundance: few
CDR3aa: CASSLLLGQSSAKLFF
CDR3nt: TGTGCCAGTAGTCTTCTCTTGGGACAGTCGTCTGCAAAACTGTTTTTT

j_gene: TRBJ1-2
d_gene: TRBD1
v_gene: TRBV28
abundance: many
CDR3aa: CASRYRGGYGYTF
CDR3nt: TGTGCCAGCAGATACAGGGGGGGCTATGGCTACACCTTC

j_gene: TRBJ2-2
d_gene: TRBD2
v_gene: TRBV4-2
abundance: many
CDR3aa: CASSRTSGRGGELFF
CDR3nt: TGTGCCAGCTCCCGGACTAGCGGGAGAGGCGGGGAGCTGTTTTTT

j_gene: TRBJ1-1
d_gene: -
v_gene: TRBV4-1
abundance: -
CDR3aa: CASSQAPFPPEAFF
CDR3nt: TGCGCCAGCAGCCAAGCTCCTTTCCCCCCTGAAGCTTTCTTT

j_gene: TRBJ2-3
d_gene: -
v_gene: TRBV7-9
abundance: -
CDR3aa: CASSPQRGTDTQYF
CDR3nt: TGTGCCAGCAGCCCCCAGCGGGGCACAGATACGCAGTATTTT

j_gene: TRBJ2-1
d_gene: TRBD1
v_gene: TRBV11-2
abundance: -
CDR3aa: CASQQGIGLDEQFF
CDR3nt: TGTGCCAGTCAACAGGGGATTGGGCTGGATGAGCAGTTCTTC

j_gene: TRBJ2-1
d_gene: -
v_gene: TRBV6-1
abundance: -
CDR3aa: CASRNGDSNEQFF
CDR3nt: TGTGCCAGCAGAAACGGGGATTCCAATGAGCAGTTCTTC

j_gene: TRBJ1-2
d_gene: -
v_gene: TRBV6-1
abundance: many
CDR3aa: CASTKTLMDYGYTF
CDR3nt: TGTGCCAGCACCAAAACACTGATGGACTATGGCTACACCTTC

j_gene: TRBJ2-5
d_gene: -
v_gene: TRBV20-1
abundance: many
CDR3aa: CSARSQGTETQYF
CDR3nt: TGCAGTGCTAGATCCCAGGGGACCGAGACCCAGTACTTC

j_gene: TRBJ2-3
d_gene: -
v_gene: TRBV20-1
abundance: few
CDR3aa: CSAPDHYRGTQYF
CDR3nt: TGCAGTGCCCCAGATCATTATCGTGGTACGCAGTATTTT

j_gene: TRBJ1-1
d_gene: -
v_gene: TRBV6-5
abundance: few
CDR3aa: CASSYIGSPRRAFF
CDR3nt: TGTGCCAGCAGTTACATTGGATCCCCTCGCCGAGCTTTCTTT

j_gene: TRBJ2-2
d_gene: -
v_gene: TRBV27
abundance: many
CDR3aa: CASSLWGGLNTGELFF
CDR3nt: TGTGCCAGCAGTTTATGGGGGGGGCTGAACACCGGGGAGCTGTTTTTT

j_gene: TRBJ2-1
d_gene: -
v_gene: TRBV2
abundance: -
CDR3aa: CASSIGDSYNEQFF
CDR3nt: TGTGCCAGCAGTATAGGAGACTCCTACAATGAGCAGTTCTTC

j_gene: TRBJ2-2
d_gene: -
v_gene: TRBV2
abundance: few
CDR3aa: CASKEGKRAGELFF
CDR3nt: TGTGCCAGCAAAGAGGGGAAAAGGGCCGGGGAGCTGTTTTTT

j_gene: TRBJ2-7
d_gene: TRBD1
v_gene: TRBV6-2/TRBV6-3
abundance: many
CDR3aa: CASSSRTGPYEQYF
CDR3nt: TGTGCCAGCAGTTCACGGACAGGCCCTTACGAGCAGTACTTC

j_gene: TRBJ2-1
d_gene: -
v_gene: TRBV20-1
abundance: few
CDR3aa: CSANTKLNEQFF
CDR3nt: TGCAGTGCTAATACCAAACTCAATGAGCAGTTCTTC

j_gene: TRBJ1-4
d_gene: -
v_gene: TRBV7-2
abundance: many
CDR3aa: CASSPMGEKLFF
CDR3nt: TGTGCCAGCAGCCCAATGGGCGAAAAACTGTTTTTT

j_gene: TRBJ2-1
d_gene: TRBD2
v_gene: TRBV10-3
abundance: few
CDR3aa: CAISGGGLAGRDEQFF
CDR3nt: TGTGCCATCAGTGGGGGTGGACTAGCGGGACGGGATGAGCAGTTCTTC

j_gene: TRBJ2-7
d_gene: -
v_gene: TRBV20-1
abundance: -
CDR3aa: CSAAGRAGSYEQYF
CDR3nt: TGCAGTGCCGCCGGGCGGGCCGGCTCCTACGAGCAGTACTTC

j_gene: TRBJ2-1
d_gene: -
v_gene: TRBV12-3/TRBV12-4
abundance: many
CDR3aa: CASSPPLTYNEQFF
CDR3nt: TGTGCCAGCAGTCCCCCTTTGACCTACAATGAGCAGTTCTTC

j_gene: TRBJ2-7
d_gene: TRBD2
v_gene: TRBV27
abundance: few
CDR3aa: CASSRPSGVLVGEQYF
CDR3nt: TGTGCCAGCAGCCGACCTAGCGGGGTCCTCGTGGGGGAGCAGTACTTC

j_gene: TRBJ1-2
d_gene: -
v_gene: TRBV9
abundance: -
CDR3aa: CASSVDAGGINHGYTF
CDR3nt: TGTGCCAGCAGCGTAGACGCCGGGGGCATCAACCATGGCTACACCTTC

j_gene: TRBJ2-1
d_gene: -
v_gene: TRBV3-1
abundance: -
CDR3aa: CASSRMAGSNEQFF
CDR3nt: TGTGCCAGCAGTCGCATGGCAGGGTCAAATGAGCAGTTCTTC

j_gene: TRBJ2-6
d_gene: -
v_gene: TRBV7-2
abundance: few
CDR3aa: CASSLTAGANVLTF
CDR3nt: TGTGCCAGCAGCCTCACAGCTGGGGCCAACGTCCTGACTTTC

j_gene: TRBJ2-3
d_gene: TRBD2
v_gene: TRBV4-2
abundance: few
CDR3aa: CASSQGVLGIAGGPDTQYF
CDR3nt: TGTGCCAGCAGCCAAGGTGTCCTCGGGATAGCGGGGGGGCCGGATACGCAGTATTTT